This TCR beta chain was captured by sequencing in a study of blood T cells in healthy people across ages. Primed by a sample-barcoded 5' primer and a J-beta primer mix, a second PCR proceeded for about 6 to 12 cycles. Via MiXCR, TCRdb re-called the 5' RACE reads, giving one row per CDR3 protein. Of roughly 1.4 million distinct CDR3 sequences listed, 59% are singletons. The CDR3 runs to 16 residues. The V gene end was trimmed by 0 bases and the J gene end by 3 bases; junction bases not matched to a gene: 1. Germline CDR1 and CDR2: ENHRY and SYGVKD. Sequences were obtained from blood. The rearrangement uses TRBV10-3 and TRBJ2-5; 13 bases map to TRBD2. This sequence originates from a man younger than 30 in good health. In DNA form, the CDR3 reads TGTGCCATCAGTGAGTCAGGGACTAGCGGGGAAGAGACCCAGTACTTC. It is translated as CAISESGTSGEETQYF.